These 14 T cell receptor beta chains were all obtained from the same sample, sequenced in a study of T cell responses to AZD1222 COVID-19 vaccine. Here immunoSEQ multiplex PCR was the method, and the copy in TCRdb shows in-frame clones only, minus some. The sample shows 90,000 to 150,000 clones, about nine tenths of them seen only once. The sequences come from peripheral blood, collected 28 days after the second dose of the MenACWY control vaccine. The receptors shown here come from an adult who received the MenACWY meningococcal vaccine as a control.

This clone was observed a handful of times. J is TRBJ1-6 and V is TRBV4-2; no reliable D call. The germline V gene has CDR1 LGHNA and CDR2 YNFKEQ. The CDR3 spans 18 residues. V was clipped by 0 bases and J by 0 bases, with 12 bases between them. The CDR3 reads CASSQDSLDSSYNSPLHF. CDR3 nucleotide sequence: TGTGCCAGCAGCCAAGATTCGCTTGATAGCTCCTATAATTCACCCCTCCACTTT.

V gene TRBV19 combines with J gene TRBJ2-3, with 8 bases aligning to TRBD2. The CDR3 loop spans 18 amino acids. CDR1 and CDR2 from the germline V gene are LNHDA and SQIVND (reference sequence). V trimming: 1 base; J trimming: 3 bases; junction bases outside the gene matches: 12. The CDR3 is CASSIGLIETSETDTQYF. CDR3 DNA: TGTGCCAGTAGTATAGGGTTAATCGAGACTAGCGAAACAGATACGCAGTATTTT.

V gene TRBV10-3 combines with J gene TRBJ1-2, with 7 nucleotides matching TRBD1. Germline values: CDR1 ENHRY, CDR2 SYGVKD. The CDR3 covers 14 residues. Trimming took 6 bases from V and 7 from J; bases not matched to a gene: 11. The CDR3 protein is CAIRQGVSERGYTF. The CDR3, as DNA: TGTGCCATCAGGCAGGGGGTGAGCGAACGTGGCTACACCTTC.

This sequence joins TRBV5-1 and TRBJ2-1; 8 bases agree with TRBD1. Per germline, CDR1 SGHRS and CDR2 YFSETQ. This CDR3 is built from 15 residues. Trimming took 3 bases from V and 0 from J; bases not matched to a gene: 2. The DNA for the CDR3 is TGCGCCAGCAGCTATGGACAGGGCTCCTACAATGAGCAGTTCTTC. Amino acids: CASSYGQGSYNEQFF.

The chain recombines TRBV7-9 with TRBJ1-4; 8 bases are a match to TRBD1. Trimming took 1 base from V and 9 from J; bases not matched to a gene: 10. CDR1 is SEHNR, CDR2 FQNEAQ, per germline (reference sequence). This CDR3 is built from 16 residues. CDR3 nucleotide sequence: TGTGCCAGCAGCTTAGTCATAGGCAGGGGGCCGAAAAAACTGTTTTTT. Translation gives CASSLVIGRGPKKLFF.

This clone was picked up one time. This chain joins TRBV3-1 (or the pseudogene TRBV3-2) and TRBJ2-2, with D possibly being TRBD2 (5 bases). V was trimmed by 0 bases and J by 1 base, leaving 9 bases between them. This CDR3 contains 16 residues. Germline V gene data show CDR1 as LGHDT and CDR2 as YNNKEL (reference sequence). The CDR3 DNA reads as TGTGCCAGCAGCCAAGAGGAGCGGAGGAACACCGGGGAGCTGTTTTTT. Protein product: CASSQEERRNTGELFF.

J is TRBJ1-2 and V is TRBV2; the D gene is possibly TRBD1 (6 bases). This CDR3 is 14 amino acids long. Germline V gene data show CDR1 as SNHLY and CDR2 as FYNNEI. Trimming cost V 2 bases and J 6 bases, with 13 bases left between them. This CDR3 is CASSELRGRDGYTF. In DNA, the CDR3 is TGTGCCAGCAGTGAATTGAGGGGGAGGGATGGCTACACCTTC.

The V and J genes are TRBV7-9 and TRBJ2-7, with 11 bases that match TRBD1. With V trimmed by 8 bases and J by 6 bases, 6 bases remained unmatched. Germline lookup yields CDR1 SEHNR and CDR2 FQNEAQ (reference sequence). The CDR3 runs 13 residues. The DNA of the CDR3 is TGTGCCAGCGAACGGACAGGGGGCTTCGAGCAGTACGTC. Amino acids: CASERTGGFEQYV.

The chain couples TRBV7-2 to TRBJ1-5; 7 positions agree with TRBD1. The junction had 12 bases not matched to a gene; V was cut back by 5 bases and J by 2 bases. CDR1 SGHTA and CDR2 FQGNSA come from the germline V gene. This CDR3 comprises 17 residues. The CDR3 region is CASSVPPGQRGNQPQHF. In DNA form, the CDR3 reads TGTGCCAGCAGCGTGCCCCCGGGACAGAGGGGCAATCAGCCCCAGCATTTT.

The CDR3, as DNA: TGTGCCAGCAGCCCGGGGCGGGGGCAGCCGCAGTACTTC. Translating gives CASSPGRGQPQYF. V is TRBV5-4 and J is TRBJ2-4, with D maybe TRBD2 (7 bases). From germline, CDR1 is SGHNT and CDR2 YYREEE (reference sequence). The V gene lost 4 bases and the J gene lost 13 bases, with 18 bases spanning the gap. CDR3 length: 13 amino acids.

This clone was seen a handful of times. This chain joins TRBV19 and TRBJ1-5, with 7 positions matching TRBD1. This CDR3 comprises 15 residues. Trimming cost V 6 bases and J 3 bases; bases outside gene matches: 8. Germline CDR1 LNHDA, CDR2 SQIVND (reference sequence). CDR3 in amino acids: CASRITGVHNQPQHF. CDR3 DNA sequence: TGTGCCAGTAGGATCACAGGGGTCCACAATCAGCCCCAGCATTTT.

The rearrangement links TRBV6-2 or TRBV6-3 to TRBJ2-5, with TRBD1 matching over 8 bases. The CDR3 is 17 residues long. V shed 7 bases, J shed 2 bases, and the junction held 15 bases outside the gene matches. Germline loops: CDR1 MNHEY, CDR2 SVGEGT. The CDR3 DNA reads TGTGCCAGCATCCCTAAAAAGGGACAGGAACCTCAAGAGACCCAGTACTTC. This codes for CASIPKKGQEPQETQYF.

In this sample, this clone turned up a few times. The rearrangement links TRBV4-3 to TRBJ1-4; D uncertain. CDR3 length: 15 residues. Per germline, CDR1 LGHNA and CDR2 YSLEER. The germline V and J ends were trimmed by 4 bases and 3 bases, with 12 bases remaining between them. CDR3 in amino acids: CASSLDIGANEKLFF. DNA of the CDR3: TGCGCCAGCAGCCTCGACATTGGAGCTAATGAAAAACTGTTTTTT.

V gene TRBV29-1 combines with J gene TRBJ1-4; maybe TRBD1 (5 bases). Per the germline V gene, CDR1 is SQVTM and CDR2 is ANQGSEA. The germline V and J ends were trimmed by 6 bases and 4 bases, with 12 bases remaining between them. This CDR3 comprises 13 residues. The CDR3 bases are TGCAGCGTCCGGGACGGCCTTAATGAAAAACTGTTTTTT. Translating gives CSVRDGLNEKLFF. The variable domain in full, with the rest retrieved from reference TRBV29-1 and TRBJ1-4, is SAVISQKPSRDICQRGTSLTIQCQVDSQVTMMFWYRQQPGQSLTLIATANQGSEATYESGFVIDKFPISRPNLTFSTLTVSNMSPEDSSIYLCSVRDGLNEKLFFGSGTQLSVL.